What follows are 25 T cell receptor beta chains derived from one specimen sequenced in a study of metastatic and nonmetastatic thyroid tumors. Treatment of any kind had been given to no patient before thyroid surgery. TCRdb redid the clone calls on the PCR reads using MiXCR. The profile shows approximately 38,000 clones, around 16% of them singletons. Sequences were obtained from tumor tissue. Receptors originate from a female donor with papillary thyroid cancer or a benign thyroid nodule (not recorded which). Some clones in this sample may be carry-over from other donors' samples.

This clone came up many times. This rearrangement joins TRBV4-1 to TRBJ1-6; 7 bases map to TRBD1. The J segment lost 4 bases and the V segment lost 4 bases, leaving 4 bases of the junction unmatched. This CDR3 contains 15 residues. Germline assignment: CDR1 MGHRA and CDR2 YSYEKL. This CDR3 is CASSPTGQYNSPLHF. The CDR3 DNA reads as TGCGCCAGCAGCCCGACGGGACAGTATAATTCACCCCTCCACTTT.

This clone was seen repeatedly, ten times or more. This chain connects TRBV7-2 to TRBJ1-1, with 10 bases aligning to TRBD1. The CDR3 is 15 amino acids. With V trimmed by 1 base and J by 3 bases, 2 bases remained unmatched. Germline values: CDR1 SGHTA, CDR2 FQGNSA. CDR3 sequence reads: CASSLVGTGDTEAFF. The CDR3 DNA reads as TGTGCCAGCAGCTTAGTCGGGACAGGGGACACTGAAGCTTTCTTT.

In its sample, this clone was seen many times. The chain links TRBV30 to TRBJ2-7; D is undetermined. Germline values: CDR1 GTSNPN, CDR2 SVGIG (reference sequence). CDR3 length equals 12 residues. The V end was cut by 4 bases, the J end by 2 bases, with 9 bases between. The CDR3 bases are TGTGCCTGGACCCGACCCCCCTACGAGCAGTACTTC. This translates into CAWTRPPYEQYF.

This clone was recorded many times. The V call is TRBV13, the J call TRBJ1-3; 7 bases agree with TRBD1. Unmatched junction bases numbered 4, after V lost 5 bases and J lost 3 bases. The CDR3 spans 14 residues. CDR1 is PRHDT, CDR2 FYEKMQ, per germline (reference sequence). The CDR3 spells CASSTRDSGNTIYF. For the CDR3, the DNA is TGTGCCAGCAGCACCCGGGACAGTGGAAACACCATATATTTT. The full variable domain, in which reference TRBV13 and TRBJ1-3 provide the parts outside the CDR3, is AAGVIQSPRHLIKEKRETATLKCYPIPRHDTVYWYQQGPGQDPQFLISFYEKMQSDKGSIPDRFSAQQFSDYHSELNMSSLELGDSALYFCASSTRDSGNTIYFGEGSWLTVV.

This clone has ten or more counts. The chain couples TRBV29-1 to TRBJ1-1; no clear D gene. V was shortened by 4 bases and J by 7 bases, with 10 bases between the two germline ends. The germline CDR1 and CDR2 sequences are SQVTM and ANQGSEA. The CDR3 spans 11 residues. The CDR3 loop is CSVGWGSEAFF. CDR3 in DNA: TGCAGCGTTGGTTGGGGTAGTGAAGCTTTCTTT.

Ten or more counts support this clone. The chain recombines TRBV20-1 with TRBJ1-1, with D unclear. Trimming cost V 0 bases and J 0 bases, with 8 bases left between them. The CDR3 contains 14 residues. Germline V CDR1 and CDR2: DFQATT, SNEGSKA (reference sequence). CDR3 sequence: CSARDLNMNTEAFF. The CDR3 nucleotides read TGCAGTGCTAGAGATCTAAACATGAACACTGAAGCTTTCTTT.

This clone was found many times. The V call is TRBV5-1, the J call TRBJ2-3; 9 bases agree with TRBD2. V lost 0 bases and J lost 1; bases outside the gene matches: 6. This CDR3 spans 17 amino acids. Per the germline V gene, CDR1 is SGHRS and CDR2 is YFSETQ. CDR3 protein: CASSLAGSGRGTDTQYF. CDR3 nucleotides: TGCGCCAGCAGCTTGGCCGGTAGCGGGAGAGGCACAGATACGCAGTATTTT.

DNA of the CDR3: TGTGCCAGCAGAATGGATACCATCTTCTACGAGCAGTACTTC. Its protein is CASRMDTIFYEQYF. This chain uses TRBV6-2 or TRBV6-3 with TRBJ2-7; D not resolved. Germline V gene sequence: CDR1 MNHEY, CDR2 SVGEGT. The germline V and J ends were trimmed by 6 bases and 3 bases, with 15 bases remaining between them. The length of the CDR3 is 14 residues.

This chain joins TRBV20-1 and TRBJ2-1; D remains ambiguous. V was shortened by 8 bases and J by 6 bases, with 17 bases between the two germline ends. CDR3 length: 13 amino acids. The germline V gene has CDR1 DFQATT and CDR2 SNEGSKA (reference sequence). The CDR3 is CSTPSVRGNEQFF. The CDR3, as DNA: TGCAGTACTCCATCGGTCCGCGGCAATGAGCAGTTCTTC.

This clone was seen ten or more times. The chain couples TRBV12-3 or TRBV12-4 to TRBJ1-2, with D perhaps matching TRBD1 (5 bases). Trimming took off 6 bases at V and 0 bases at J, with 14 bases between the two ends. The CDR3 extends over 15 amino acids. Here the CDR3 reads CASSRPQGANYGYTF. The CDR3 DNA sequence: TGTGCCAGCAGCCGACCTCAGGGTGCTAACTATGGCTACACCTTC.

Many counts were recorded for this clone. CDR3 in amino acids: CASSVATGRWETQYF. CDR3 sequence (DNA): TGTGCCAGCAGCGTAGCTACAGGGAGGTGGGAGACCCAGTACTTC. V and J are TRBV9 and TRBJ2-5, with D perhaps matching TRBD1 or TRBD2 (6 bases each). CDR1 and CDR2 (germline): SGDLS, YYNGEE. Trimming shortened V by 0 bases and J by 5 bases, and 14 bases separated the two germline ends. This CDR3 is built from 15 residues.

This chain connects TRBV18 to TRBJ1-3; no firm D call. Trimming pared 2 bases from V and 2 bases from J, leaving 13 bases between. This CDR3 is 16 amino acids long. CDR1 is KGHSH and CDR2 is LQKENI in the germline V gene. Here the CDR3 reads CASSPFQVSTGNTIYF. CDR3 coding DNA: TGTGCCAGCTCACCATTCCAGGTATCTACTGGAAACACCATATATTTT. The entire variable domain, with the rest obtained from reference TRBV18 and TRBJ1-3, is as follows: NAGVMQNPRHLVRRRGQEARLRCSPMKGHSHVYWYRQLPEEGLKFMVYLQKENIIDESGMPKERFSAEFPKEGPSILRIQQVVRGDSAAYFCASSPFQVSTGNTIYFGEGSWLTVV.

This clone was counted ten times or more. The rearrangement uses TRBV11-3 and TRBJ2-3; 15 bases are a match to TRBD2. Losses at the gene ends were 5 bases for V and 3 bases for J; bases not matched to a gene: 3. This CDR3 spans 16 amino acids. Germline assignment: CDR1 SGHNT and CDR2 YENEEA. The CDR3 loop reads CASSPGTSGRTDTQYF. In nucleotides, the CDR3 is TGTGCCAGCAGCCCAGGGACTAGCGGGAGGACAGATACGCAGTATTTT.

This clone has ten or more counts. This chain joins TRBV7-8 and TRBJ1-3; a possible D gene is TRBD1 (6 bases). In germline, CDR1 is SGHVS, CDR2 FQNEAQ. V was shortened by 5 bases and J by 0 bases, with 20 bases between the two germline ends. The CDR3 runs 18 residues. The CDR3, as DNA: TGTGCCAGCAGCCAAGTCATAGACAGGCTCTCCTCTGGAAACACCATATATTTT. Its protein product is CASSQVIDRLSSGNTIYF.

This clone was observed a few times. Sequence at one end of the junction differs from germline and may be a read error. The CDR3 sequence is CASLEGAWGLSGETLYF. The DNA of the CDR3 is TGTGCCAGCCTCGAGGGGGCTTGGGGACTAAGTGGAGAGACCCTGTACTTC. The rearrangement uses TRBV2 and TRBJ2-5; D could derive from TRBD1 or TRBD2 (7 bases each). The germline V gene encodes CDR1 SNHLY and CDR2 FYNNEI. The CDR3 is 17 residues long. Full variable domain (remainder filled in from reference TRBV2 and TRBJ2-5): EPEVTQTPSHQVTQMGQEVILRCVPISNHLYFYWYRQILGQKVEFLVSFYNNEISEKSEIFDDQFSVERPDGSNFTLKIRSTKLEDSAMYFCASLEGAWGLSGETLYFGPGTRLLVL.

On this clone: A much bigger clone sits one base away, suggesting this may be a read error. Other DNA sequences in the same sample also yield this CDR3. This chain joins TRBV27 and TRBJ2-5, with 7 bases that match TRBD1. V lost 5 bases, J lost 5 bases, and 14 bases stayed unmatched. Germline V gene data show CDR1 as MNHEY and CDR2 as SMNVEV (reference sequence). This CDR3 is built from 16 residues. CDR3 amino acids: CASSPYSGTGVETQYF. The CDR3 DNA reads as TGTGCCAGCAGTCCGTACTCCGGCACAGGGGTTGAGACCCAGTACTTC.

The V gene is TRBV7-6, the J gene TRBJ2-1; the match to TRBD2 covers 8 bases. The CDR3 is 15 amino acids. Trimming took 1 base from V and 6 from J; bases not matched to a gene: 5. CDR1 is SGHVS and CDR2 is FNYEAQ in the germline V gene. The DNA for the CDR3 is TGTGCCAGCAGCTTAGAGACGGGAGGGAGCAATGAGCAGTTCTTC. It encodes CASSLETGGSNEQFF.

The chain carries TRBV10-3 and TRBJ2-3; 9 positions agree with TRBD2. The CDR3 runs 14 residues. The V gene's germline CDR1 is ENHRY and CDR2 SYGVKD. The ends lost 6 bases at V and 3 bases at J; junction bases unmatched: 4. The DNA of the CDR3 is TGTGCCATCAGCTTAGCGGGAGAAACAGATACGCAGTATTTT. Translated: CAISLAGETDTQYF.

This clone was seen many times. The chain joins TRBV7-3 to TRBJ2-5; 7 bases fit TRBD1. This CDR3 has 13 amino acids. From germline, CDR1 is SGHTA and CDR2 FQGTGA. Trimming removed 5 bases from V and 7 bases from J; junction bases left unmatched: 7. CDR3 bases: TGTGCCAGCAGCGTGGGACAGACCGGGACCCAGTACTTC. This encodes CASSVGQTGTQYF.

The V gene is TRBV20-1, the J gene TRBJ2-7; perhaps TRBD2 as D (5 bases). The germline CDR1 and CDR2 sequences are DFQATT and SNEGSKA (reference sequence). The CDR3 has 12 residues. V lost 3 bases, J lost 3 bases, and 9 bases lay in between. CDR3 residues: CSASDGNYEQYF. The DNA of the CDR3 is TGCAGTGCTAGCGACGGGAACTACGAGCAGTACTTC.

Concerning this clone: This may stem from a read error, because a much larger clone lies one nucleotide away. This chain connects TRBV7-2 to TRBJ2-3, with TRBD2 as a possible D gene (5 bases). Germline loops: CDR1 SGHTA, CDR2 FQGNSA. The V end lost 8 bases, the J end lost 6 bases, and 12 bases lay between the germline ends. This CDR3 region has 12 residues. The CDR3 sequence: CASGDRRDTQYF. The DNA of the CDR3 is TGTGCCAGCGGCGATAGGAGGGATACGCAGTATTTT.

This clone was counted many times. Other DNA variants within this sample encode the same CDR3. This sequence joins TRBV7-3 and TRBJ2-1; D may correspond to TRBD1 or TRBD2 (5 bases each). Germline V gene data show CDR1 as SGHTA and CDR2 as FQGTGA. CDR3 length equals 13 residues. The V end was cut by 4 bases, the J end by 9 bases, with 13 bases between. CDR3 coding DNA: TGTGCCAGCAGCTCTAGGGGTGGGGGTGAGCAGTTCTTC. Amino acid sequence: CASSSRGGGEQFF.

This clone was counted many times. This chain connects TRBV19 to TRBJ1-4, with TRBD1 as a possible D gene (6 bases). Trimming removed 4 bases from V and 8 bases from J, with 11 bases in between. From germline, CDR1 is LNHDA and CDR2 SQIVND (reference sequence). This CDR3 region has 13 residues. CDR3 in amino acids: CASSTNTGEKLFF. DNA of the CDR3: TGTGCCAGTAGTACAAACACAGGGGAAAAACTGTTTTTT.

On this clone itself: Possible read error: a much larger clone is one base away. This CDR3 is also generated by other DNA sequences in the sample. The chain recombines TRBV14 with TRBJ1-6; D not resolved. Looked up from germline, CDR1 is SGHDN and CDR2 is FVKESK. The CDR3 sequence is 14 residues long. This CDR3 reads CASSQLGYNSPLHF. As DNA, the CDR3 is TGCGCCAGCAGCCAATTAGGGTATAATTCACCCCTCCACTTT.

This chain links TRBV11-3 with TRBJ2-1; weak D call: TRBD1 (5 bases). Trimming pared 0 bases from V and 10 bases from J, leaving 10 bases between. Germline V gene lookup returns CDR1 SGHNT and CDR2 YENEEA. This CDR3 comprises 13 residues. Here the CDR3 DNA reads TGTGCCAGCAGCTTAGATCCGAGGACAGAGCAGTTCTTC. Its translation: CASSLDPRTEQFF. The full variable domain, completed using reference TRBV11-3 and TRBJ2-1, is EAGVVQSPRYKIIEKKQPVAFWCNPISGHNTLYWYLQNLGQGPELLIRYENEEAVDDSQLPKDRFSAERLKGVDSTLKIQPAELGDSAVYLCASSLDPRTEQFFGPGTRLTVL.